This T cell receptor beta chain is from a study of monozygotic twins with inflammatory bowel disease. CDR1 is LGHNT and CDR2 is FRNRAP in the germline V gene. The CDR3 has 11 amino acids. A template switching step added UMIs, each with a 6-nucleotide sample barcode. TCRdb reprocessed the 5' RACE reads, keeping one entry per CDR3 protein, no DNA. There are tens of thousands of distinct CDR3 sequences in the sample, with less than 7.5% held by the top ten. On this clonotype itself: Its antigen is currently unknown.

Overall study findings and caveats: People with IBD had fewer clonotypes in common with others than healthy twins did, especially with disease activity. Comparison of concordant versus discordant twins revealed no difference in repertoire similarity, possibly due to limited power.

Sequencing input: blood. This chain connects TRBV12-5 to TRBJ2-7. This clonotype was obtained from a human donor with ulcerative colitis or Crohn's disease, or a healthy co-twin of an affected twin (not recorded which). CDR3 region: CASGPITEQYF.